This TCR beta chain came from a study of cytomegalovirus exposure and HLA in healthy donors. The CDR3 contains 16 residues. Looked up from germline, CDR1 is MDHEN and CDR2 is SYDVKM. V gave up 5 bases and J gave up 1 base, with 18 bases separating them. Primers: 60 Vbeta forward and 13 Jbeta reverse. Data came from immunoSEQ multiplex PCR; TCRdb stores just in-frame clones and leaves some out. Listed are under 90,000 clones; 15% to 19% falls within the top ten. The chain has TRBV28 and TRBJ2-7; possible D gene TRBD1, 5 bases. The source is a man over 45 in good health and CMV-seropositive. The sequenced sample was PBMCs. The CDR3, as DNA: TGTGCCAGCAGTCCAGTGTGGGGCCCGCGGTCCTACGAGCAGTACTTC. It codes for CASSPVWGPRSYEQYF.